What follows are 20 T cell receptor beta chains derived from one specimen sequenced in a study of OX40 agonist ivuxolimab in advanced cancers. The repertoire was sequenced with immunoSEQ multiplex PCR; TCRdb's copy has only in-frame clones and lacks some. The sample shows under 80,000 clones, approximately 88% of them seen only once. This material consisted of CD4+ or CD8+ T cells sorted from blood, taken in a trial of the OX40 agonist ivuxolimab. The receptors stem from an adult with an advanced solid tumor such as melanoma, head and neck, liver or kidney cancer.

The chain has TRBV6-6 and TRBJ1-1; D is perhaps TRBD1 (6 bases). The CDR3 extends over 14 amino acids. CDR1 MNHNY and CDR2 SVGAGI come from the germline V gene (reference sequence). Trimming left V 6 bases short and J 0 bases short, with 11 bases between. In DNA form, the CDR3 reads TGTGCCAGCAGCCGACAGGCTATGAACACTGAAGCTTTCTTT. It translates to CASSRQAMNTEAFF.

This chain joins TRBV7-9 and TRBJ2-1, with 8 bases that match TRBD2. Per the germline V gene, CDR1 is SEHNR and CDR2 is FQNEAQ (reference sequence). This CDR3 has 15 amino acids. The trim removed 7 bases at V and 6 bases at J, leaving 11 bases unmatched. In nucleotides, the CDR3 is TGTGCCAGCAATTACCGGGGACTAGTGGGCAATGAGCAGTTCTTC. Its protein is CASNYRGLVGNEQFF.

The chain is built from TRBV6-1 and TRBJ2-1, with 8 bases aligning to TRBD1. The junction had 12 bases not matched to a gene; V was cut back by 1 base and J by 7 bases. Germline CDR1 is MNHNS and CDR2 is SASEGT. This CDR3 has 17 amino acids. The CDR3 region is CASSEGTGSHTRNEQFF. CDR3 DNA: TGTGCCAGCAGTGAAGGGACAGGGTCACACACACGTAATGAGCAGTTCTTC.

The CDR3 is CASRRNRGEQFF. CDR3 in DNA: TGTGCCAGCAGGCGAAACAGGGGGGAGCAGTTCTTC. The chain combines TRBV2 with TRBJ2-1; TRBD1 agrees at 8 bases. The V and J ends lost 6 bases and 10 bases, in that order; junction bases with no gene match: 5. The germline gives CDR1 SNHLY, CDR2 FYNNEI. This CDR3 comprises 12 residues.

The rearrangement uses TRBV18 and TRBJ1-1; TRBD1 aligns across 7 bases. The CDR3 totals 15 residues. CDR1 is KGHSH and CDR2 is LQKENI in the germline V gene. With V trimmed by 6 bases and J by 4 bases, 11 bases remained unmatched. The CDR3 DNA reads TGTGCCAGCTCCCTAGGGAGGGGGCGGATCACTGAAGCTTTCTTT. This sequence encodes CASSLGRGRITEAFF.

The chain links TRBV23-1 to TRBJ1-5; unclear D gene. TRBV23-1 is an open reading frame whose function is uncertain. Trimming cost V 0 bases and J 3 bases, with 12 bases left between them. The CDR3 is made up of 16 amino acids. CDR3 nucleotide sequence: TGCGCCAGCAGTCAATCGAGCCGGGCCCACAATCAGCCCCAGCATTTT. This codes for CASSQSSRAHNQPQHF.

This sequence joins TRBV21-1 and TRBJ1-5. TRBV21-1 is marked as a pseudogene. CDR3 size: 14 residues. The CDR3 spells CASSKEGGNQPQHF. The CDR3 DNA is TGTGCCAGCAGCAAAGAGGGGGGAAATCAGCCCCAGCATTTT.

The genes are TRBV11-2 and TRBJ2-7, with D perhaps being TRBD1 or TRBD2 (5 bases each). The germline V and J ends were trimmed by 4 bases and 6 bases, with 16 bases remaining between them. The CDR3 has 14 amino acids. Germline assignment: CDR1 SGHAT and CDR2 FQNNGV. The CDR3: CASSWGSGKGEQYF. Written as DNA, the CDR3 is TGTGCCAGCAGCTGGGGGTCGGGTAAGGGCGAGCAGTACTTC.

The chain employs TRBV11-2 and TRBJ2-5, with TRBD2 matching over 10 bases. The germline V gene encodes CDR1 SGHAT and CDR2 FQNNGV. With V trimmed by 6 bases and J by 10 bases, 17 bases remained unmatched. This CDR3 has 16 residues. This CDR3 is CASSSQLAGRLKDQYF. The CDR3, as DNA: TGTGCCAGCAGTTCACAACTAGCGGGGCGTTTGAAGGACCAGTACTTC.

The J gene is TRBJ1-1, the V gene TRBV7-9; the match to TRBD1 covers 9 bases. The germline V gene has CDR1 SEHNR and CDR2 FQNEAQ (reference sequence). The CDR3 consists of 15 residues. The trim removed 1 base at V and 8 bases at J, leaving 8 bases unmatched. This CDR3 reads CASSLVGWTGVEAFF. DNA for the CDR3: TGTGCCAGCAGCTTAGTCGGTTGGACAGGGGTGGAAGCTTTCTTT.

The rearrangement joins TRBV5-1 to TRBJ2-3; 13 bases fit TRBD2. Germline-derived CDR1 and CDR2 are SGHRS and YFSETQ. The ends lost 2 bases at V and 4 bases at J; junction bases unmatched: 4. This CDR3 contains 16 residues. The CDR3 sequence: CASSLNGLAGADTQYF. Here the CDR3 DNA reads TGCGCCAGCAGCTTAAACGGACTAGCGGGAGCAGATACGCAGTATTTT.

The chain links TRBV11-3 to TRBJ2-7; TRBD1 matches at 8 bases. Looked up from germline, CDR1 is SGHNT and CDR2 is YENEEA. V was clipped by 4 bases and J by 13 bases; unmatched bases: 21. The CDR3 sequence is 16 residues long. CDR3 DNA sequence: TGTGCCAGCAGCTCGAGACGGTTCGGCAGGGGGCTTGTTCTCTACTTC. Its translation is CASSSRRFGRGLVLYF. The full variable domain, its missing parts supplied by reference TRBV11-3 and TRBJ2-7, is EAGVVQSPRYKIIEKKQPVAFWCNPISGHNTLYWYLQNLGQGPELLIRYENEEAVDDSQLPKDRFSAERLKGVDSTLKIQPAELGDSAVYLCASSSRRFGRGLVLYFGPGTRLTVT.

V gene TRBV10-2 combines with J gene TRBJ2-1; perhaps TRBD2 as D (5 bases). This CDR3 comprises 14 residues. CDR1 is WSHSY, CDR2 SAAADI, per germline. V lost 6 bases and J 5 bases, leaving 14 bases between the germline ends. The CDR3 loop is CASRAVLANNEQFF. CDR3 DNA: TGCGCCAGCAGGGCGGTTCTAGCCAACAATGAGCAGTTCTTC.

The genes are TRBV6-6 and TRBJ2-3; 9 bases fit TRBD1. Germline CDR1 is MNHNY and CDR2 is SVGAGI (reference sequence). The CDR3 covers 16 residues. J gave up 3 bases and V 6 bases, and 10 bases lay outside the gene matches. The CDR3 DNA reads TGTGCCAGCAGCAACCGGGACAGGGTTAGGACAGATACGCAGTATTTT. It encodes CASSNRDRVRTDTQYF.

The rearrangement links TRBV5-8 to TRBJ2-7; TRBD2 matches 7 bases. This CDR3 contains 14 residues. After removal of 4 bases from V and 3 bases from J, the junction contained 7 bases not matched to a gene. Germline loops: CDR1 SGHTS, CDR2 YDEGEE. The CDR3 spells CASSDGTNFYEQYF. CDR3 in DNA: TGTGCCAGCAGCGACGGGACTAACTTCTACGAGCAGTACTTC.

The chain recombines TRBV11-3 with TRBJ2-2; tentatively, D is TRBD2 (6 bases). Between the trimmed V and J ends, which lost 5 bases and 3 bases, there was a span of 16 bases. This CDR3 has 16 amino acids. Germline assignment: CDR1 SGHNT and CDR2 YENEEA. Here the CDR3 reads CASSPPPGEDTGELFF. DNA for the CDR3: TGTGCCAGCAGCCCACCGCCCGGGGAGGACACCGGGGAGCTGTTTTTT.

The V and J genes are TRBV15 and TRBJ1-4; a possible D gene is TRBD1 (5 bases). CDR3 size: 16 residues. The ends were cut back, 0 bases at V and 7 bases at J, with 15 bases in the middle. In germline, CDR1 is LNHNV, CDR2 YYDKDF (reference sequence). The CDR3 protein is CATSRDEGRAGEKLFF. For the CDR3, the DNA is TGTGCCACCAGCAGAGATGAGGGGCGTGCTGGTGAAAAACTGTTTTTT.

The genes are TRBV9 and TRBJ1-1; D is unresolved. Germline CDR1 reads SGDLS; CDR2 reads YYNGEE. CDR3 size: 14 residues. V shed 7 bases and J shed 1 base, with 14 bases lying between them. In DNA, the CDR3 is TGTGCCAGCTCCCCACAACCGGGGAACACTGAAGCTTTCTTT. Encoded protein: CASSPQPGNTEAFF.

This chain links TRBV28 with TRBJ1-5; D is possibly TRBD1 (5 bases). This CDR3 comprises 16 residues. V lost 1 base, J lost 5 bases, and 15 bases lay in between. Germline CDR1 reads MDHEN; CDR2 reads SYDVKM. In DNA, the CDR3 is TGTGCCAGCAGTTTATCTTCAGGGTTACGCCATCAGCCCCAGCATTTT. Residues: CASSLSSGLRHQPQHF.

The chain recombines TRBV19 with TRBJ1-4; D unresolved. Germline assignment: CDR1 LNHDA and CDR2 SQIVND (reference sequence). CDR3 length: 15 amino acids. Trimming took 7 bases from V and 4 from J, leaving 16 bases between them. CDR3 sequence (DNA): TGTGCCAGTACCAATGGCAGGACGAATAATGAAAAACTGTTTTTT. Protein product: CASTNGRTNNEKLFF.